This is a list of T cell receptor beta chains from one sample in a study of CD4+ T cells in melanoma. The assay was immunoSEQ multiplex PCR, and TCRdb's table has in-frame clones only and misses some. The sample lists some 6,600 clones; more than 65% were seen once. Specimen: cells from a culture (not recorded whether cultured in vitro). The receptors stem from a human donor with melanoma. Both conserved end residues are trimmed from each CDR3. Fields, in order: J gene, V gene, CDR3 protein.

J: TRBJ2-6
V: TRBV7-9
CDR3: ASSLATGTASGANVLT

J: TRBJ2-2
V: TRBV19
CDR3: ASSISVTGELF

J: TRBJ1-1
V: TRBV4-2
CDR3: ASSQPDRATEAF

J: TRBJ1-4
V: TRBV28
CDR3: ASSLLPEKLF

J: TRBJ2-3
V: TRBV11-2
CDR3: AILSGGVLDTQY

J: TRBJ2-3
V: TRBV2
CDR3: ASSATGGWATDTQY

J: TRBJ1-1
V: TRBV9
CDR3: ASSVGTGNTEAF

J: TRBJ2-4
V: TRBV14
CDR3: ASSQRGQNIQY

J: TRBJ2-3
V: TRBV3-1/TRBV3-2
CDR3: ASSQRLGGAGTDTQY

J: TRBJ1-2
V: TRBV5-1
CDR3: ASSLNEANYGYT

J: TRBJ1-2
V: TRBV14
CDR3: ASSQRQGALDGYT

J: TRBJ2-7
V: TRBV27
CDR3: ASSLGDRGFSYEQY

J: TRBJ2-1
V: TRBV4-2
CDR3: ASSQGAGQAYNEQF

J: TRBJ2-6
V: TRBV11-2
CDR3: ASSRGVSGANVLT

J: TRBJ1-5
V: TRBV24-1
CDR3: ATSDWGVNQPQH

J: TRBJ1-3
V: TRBV7-9
CDR3: ASSIYRRAGNTIY

J: TRBJ1-2
V: TRBV5-4
CDR3: ASSLDPPGNYGYT

J: TRBJ1-2
V: TRBV9
CDR3: ASSAFIGANYGYT

J: TRBJ1-1
V: TRBV11-2
CDR3: ASSFDSNTEAF

J: TRBJ2-2
V: TRBV7-2
CDR3: ASSLLGTVYTGELF

J: TRBJ1-6
V: TRBV7-9
CDR3: ASSTGQERTYNSPLH

J: TRBJ1-5
V: TRBV5-6
CDR3: ASSSDRGLSQPQH

J: TRBJ1-3
V: TRBV11-2
CDR3: ASSLDPGPNTIY

J: TRBJ2-7
V: TRBV11-2
CDR3: ASSLAGGSSYEQY

J: TRBJ1-4
V: TRBV5-1
CDR3: ASSLAATNEKLF

J: TRBJ2-7
V: TRBV5-1
CDR3: ASSLDRGYESTSYEQY

J: TRBJ1-1
V: TRBV27
CDR3: ASSFGLSMNTEAF

J: TRBJ2-3
V: TRBV19
CDR3: ASSIMTSGGDTQY

J: TRBJ2-3
V: TRBV19
CDR3: ASRKDRGGTDTQY

J: TRBJ1-3
V: TRBV7-9
CDR3: ASSLGTFGNTIY

J: TRBJ1-1
V: TRBV28
CDR3: ASRVSTGSGTEAF

J: TRBJ1-4
V: TRBV27
CDR3: ATQRGPGEKLF

J: TRBJ1-2
V: TRBV2
CDR3: ASRSPGTGEYGYT

J: TRBJ1-6
V: TRBV14
CDR3: ASSQQGTLH

J: TRBJ2-7
V: TRBV27
CDR3: ASTYSGGTFYEQY

J: TRBJ1-4
V: TRBV7-8
CDR3: ASSLVQGAYEKLF

J: TRBJ2-1
V: TRBV27
CDR3: ASSPPGSEQF

J: TRBJ1-1
V: TRBV29-1
CDR3: SVPDLNTEAF

J: TRBJ1-2
V: TRBV5-1
CDR3: ASSLGAPNYGYT

J: TRBJ1-2
V: TRBV9
CDR3: ASSSTGTGGPYGYT

J: TRBJ2-3
V: TRBV5-4
CDR3: AGGTDTQY

J: TRBJ2-1
V: TRBV4-1
CDR3: ASSLVRGEGQGIYEQF

J: TRBJ1-2
V: TRBV5-1
CDR3: ASSLEGQGMDGYT

J: TRBJ2-3
V: TRBV4-3
CDR3: ASSQDYIGGWSTDTQY

J: TRBJ1-2
V: TRBV30
CDR3: AWSVPGQGAGGYT